This record looks at one T cell receptor beta chain sequence and its context. The antigen is not known. The sample comes from a study of Graves' ophthalmopathy and Graves' hyperthyroidism. This CDR3 has 15 amino acids. The ends lost 2 bases at V and 8 bases at J; junction bases unmatched: 11. Looked up from germline, CDR1 is ENHRY and CDR2 is SYGVKD. The sequenced template was RNA, covering the TCR beta CDR3 region. Following a first-round RT-PCR that used HTBI primers, a second-round multiplex PCR was carried out. Each CDR3 protein gets one entry after TCRdb re-called the multiplex PCR reads with MiXCR. This sample has over 150,000 distinct CDR3 sequences, with 37% found just once. Orbital computed tomography, together with clinical symptoms, serum thyroxine, TRAb and thyroid ultrasound, was used for diagnosis. Overall study findings and caveats: A model of 13 signatures distinguished ophthalmopathy from stable hyperthyroidism at under 90% sensitivity and roughly 82% specificity. Thyroid clonotypes that were expanded above 0.001 frequency mostly also appeared in blood.

The TCR comes from a woman aged 35 to 49 with Graves' ophthalmopathy. This chain connects TRBV10-3 to TRBJ2-7, with 8 bases aligning to TRBD1. The material sequenced was peripheral blood. CDR3 in DNA: TGTGCCATCAGTGAGCCCCGAGACAGGGGTGCCAAGCAGTACTTC. It encodes CAISEPRDRGAKQYF.